Described below is a single TCR beta chain sequence and its context. The V gene's germline CDR1 is KGHSH and CDR2 LQKENI. Trimming removed 0 bases from V and 0 bases from J; junction bases left unmatched: 7. This CDR3 has 17 residues. This sample is part of a study of blood T cell repertoires in COVID-19. The assay was immunoSEQ multiplex PCR, and TCRdb's table has in-frame clones only and misses some. The table lists around 260,000 clones, 80% to 90% of them singletons, with 3.5% to 4.5% in the top ten. Cohorts were based on clinical histories the participants reported. The source is a woman aged 25 to 39 who had recovered from COVID-19. Sequenced input: PBMCs or T cells enriched from blood (not recorded which). The chain carries TRBV18 and TRBJ2-7; 8 bases are a match to TRBD1. CDR3 region: CASSPPMDRVSSYEQYF. In DNA, the CDR3 is TGTGCCAGCTCACCACCGATGGACAGGGTAAGCTCCTACGAGCAGTACTTC.